The clone carrying this T cell receptor beta chain was seen ten or more times. Its antigen is as yet unknown. Noted time point: persistent/refractory GD, antithyroid drugs over 5 years with positive TRAb. Scientists built the TCR library using RNA that was extracted from PBMCs. Arm-PCR with iRepertoire HTBI primers amplified the CDR3 regions for these TCR beta libraries. Authors' analysis steps: Gene usage covered 62 TRBV and more than twelve TRBJ segments. A single record per CDR3 protein comes from TCRdb applying MiXCR to the multiplex PCR reads. These V and J calls derive from TCRdb rather than the authors' analysis. The sample holds 300,000 to 500,000 distinct CDR3 sequences, less than 25% seen once. These data are taken from a study of regulatory T cells in long-lasting Graves disease. CDR3 length: 15 residues. CDR1 is KGHDR and CDR2 is SFDVKD in the germline V gene. Deletions cut 3 bases from V and 5 bases from J, with 12 bases between.

Regarding the study as a whole: The work looked only at peripheral blood and did not look at thyroid tissue. Preferential use of TRBV28, TRBJ1-2 and TRBJ2-5 was seen in persistent disease. Sharing of public clonotypes was greater in persistent patients (over 2,500) than in new patients (about 970).

This TCR was recovered from a female donor with Graves disease. Sequencing was performed on peripheral blood mononuclear cells (PBMCs), taken when the disease was refractory, from a patient treated with antithyroid drugs. The gene calls are TRBV24-1 and TRBJ2-2, with a weak D call TRBD2 (5 bases). CDR3 sequence reads: CATSDPDFLTGELFF. CDR3 nucleotides: TGTGCCACCAGTGATCCGGACTTCCTGACCGGGGAGCTGTTTTTT.